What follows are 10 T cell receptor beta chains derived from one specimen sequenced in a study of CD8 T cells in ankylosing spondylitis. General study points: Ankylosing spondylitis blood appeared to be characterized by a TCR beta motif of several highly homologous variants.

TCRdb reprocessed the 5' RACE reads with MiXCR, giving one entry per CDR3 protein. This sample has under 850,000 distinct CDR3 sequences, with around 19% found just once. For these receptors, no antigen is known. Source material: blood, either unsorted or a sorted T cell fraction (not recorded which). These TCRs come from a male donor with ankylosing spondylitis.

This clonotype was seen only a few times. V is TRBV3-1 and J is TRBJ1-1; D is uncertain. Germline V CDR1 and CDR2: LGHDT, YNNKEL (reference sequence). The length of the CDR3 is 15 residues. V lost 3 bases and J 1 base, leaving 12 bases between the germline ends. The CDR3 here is CASSQRNLQNTEAFF. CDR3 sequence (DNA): TGTGCCAGCAGCCAGAGGAACCTACAGAACACTGAAGCTTTCTTT.

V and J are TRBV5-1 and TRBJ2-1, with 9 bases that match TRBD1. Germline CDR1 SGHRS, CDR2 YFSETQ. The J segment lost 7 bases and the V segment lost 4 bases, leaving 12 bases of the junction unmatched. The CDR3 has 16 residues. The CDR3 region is CASSPQGQGGGNEQFF. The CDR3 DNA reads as TGCGCCAGCAGCCCCCAGGGACAGGGTGGCGGGAATGAGCAGTTCTTC.

CDR3 nucleotides: TGTGCCAGCAGCCCTTTACTTGAGCAGTTCTTC. Amino acids: CASSPLLEQFF. The chain links TRBV6-2 or TRBV6-3 to TRBJ2-1; D is ambiguous. This CDR3 comprises 11 residues. V gave up 6 bases and J gave up 9 bases, with 9 bases separating them. Germline V gene data show CDR1 as MNHEY and CDR2 as SVGEGT.

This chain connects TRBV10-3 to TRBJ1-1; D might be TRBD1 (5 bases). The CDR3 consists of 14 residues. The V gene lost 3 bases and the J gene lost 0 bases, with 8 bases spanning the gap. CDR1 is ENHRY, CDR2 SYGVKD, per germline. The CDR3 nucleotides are TGTGCCATCAGTGATTGGGGGTTGAACACTGAAGCTTTCTTT. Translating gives CAISDWGLNTEAFF.

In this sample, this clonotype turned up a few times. CDR3 DNA: TGTGCCAGCAGTTACTCGTCCGCAGGGAAGGGCACTGAAGCTTTCTTT. This translates into CASSYSSAGKGTEAFF. The rearrangement joins TRBV6-2 or TRBV6-3 to TRBJ1-1; the D gene is possibly TRBD1 (5 bases). Per the germline V gene, CDR1 is MNHEY and CDR2 is SVGEGT. Trimming stripped 0 bases from V and 4 bases from J, with 15 bases between. This CDR3 is 16 amino acids long.

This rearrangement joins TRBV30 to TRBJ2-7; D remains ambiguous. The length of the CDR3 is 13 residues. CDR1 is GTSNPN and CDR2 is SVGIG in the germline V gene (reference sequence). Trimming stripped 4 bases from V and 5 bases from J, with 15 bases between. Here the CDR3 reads CAWTASGFDEQYF. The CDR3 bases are TGTGCCTGGACAGCGAGTGGATTCGACGAGCAGTACTTC.

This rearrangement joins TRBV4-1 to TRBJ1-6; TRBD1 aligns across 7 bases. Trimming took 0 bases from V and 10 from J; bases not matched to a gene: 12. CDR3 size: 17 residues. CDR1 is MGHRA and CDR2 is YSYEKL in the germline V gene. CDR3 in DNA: TGCGCCAGCAGCCAAGATCGTGGGACAGCCATAGGGTCACCCCTCCACTTT. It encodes CASSQDRGTAIGSPLHF.

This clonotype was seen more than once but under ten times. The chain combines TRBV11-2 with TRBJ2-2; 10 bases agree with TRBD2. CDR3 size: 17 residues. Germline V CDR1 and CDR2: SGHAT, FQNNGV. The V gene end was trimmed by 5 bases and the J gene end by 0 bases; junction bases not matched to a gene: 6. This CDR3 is CASSVRSGGANTGELFF. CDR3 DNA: TGTGCCAGCAGCGTTCGGAGCGGGGGGGCGAACACCGGGGAGCTGTTTTTT.

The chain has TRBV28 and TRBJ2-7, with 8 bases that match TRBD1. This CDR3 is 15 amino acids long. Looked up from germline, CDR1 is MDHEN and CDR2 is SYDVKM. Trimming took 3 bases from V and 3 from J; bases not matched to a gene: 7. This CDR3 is CASSLRDRIIYEQYF. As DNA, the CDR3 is TGTGCCAGCAGTTTGCGGGACAGGATTATCTACGAGCAGTACTTC.

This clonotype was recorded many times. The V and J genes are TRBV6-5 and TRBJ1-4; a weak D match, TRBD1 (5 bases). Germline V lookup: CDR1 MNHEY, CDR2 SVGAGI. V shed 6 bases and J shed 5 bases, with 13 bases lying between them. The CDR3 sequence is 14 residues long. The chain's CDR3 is CASRPGWGNEKLFF. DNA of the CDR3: TGTGCCAGCAGACCAGGGTGGGGAAATGAAAAACTGTTTTTT.